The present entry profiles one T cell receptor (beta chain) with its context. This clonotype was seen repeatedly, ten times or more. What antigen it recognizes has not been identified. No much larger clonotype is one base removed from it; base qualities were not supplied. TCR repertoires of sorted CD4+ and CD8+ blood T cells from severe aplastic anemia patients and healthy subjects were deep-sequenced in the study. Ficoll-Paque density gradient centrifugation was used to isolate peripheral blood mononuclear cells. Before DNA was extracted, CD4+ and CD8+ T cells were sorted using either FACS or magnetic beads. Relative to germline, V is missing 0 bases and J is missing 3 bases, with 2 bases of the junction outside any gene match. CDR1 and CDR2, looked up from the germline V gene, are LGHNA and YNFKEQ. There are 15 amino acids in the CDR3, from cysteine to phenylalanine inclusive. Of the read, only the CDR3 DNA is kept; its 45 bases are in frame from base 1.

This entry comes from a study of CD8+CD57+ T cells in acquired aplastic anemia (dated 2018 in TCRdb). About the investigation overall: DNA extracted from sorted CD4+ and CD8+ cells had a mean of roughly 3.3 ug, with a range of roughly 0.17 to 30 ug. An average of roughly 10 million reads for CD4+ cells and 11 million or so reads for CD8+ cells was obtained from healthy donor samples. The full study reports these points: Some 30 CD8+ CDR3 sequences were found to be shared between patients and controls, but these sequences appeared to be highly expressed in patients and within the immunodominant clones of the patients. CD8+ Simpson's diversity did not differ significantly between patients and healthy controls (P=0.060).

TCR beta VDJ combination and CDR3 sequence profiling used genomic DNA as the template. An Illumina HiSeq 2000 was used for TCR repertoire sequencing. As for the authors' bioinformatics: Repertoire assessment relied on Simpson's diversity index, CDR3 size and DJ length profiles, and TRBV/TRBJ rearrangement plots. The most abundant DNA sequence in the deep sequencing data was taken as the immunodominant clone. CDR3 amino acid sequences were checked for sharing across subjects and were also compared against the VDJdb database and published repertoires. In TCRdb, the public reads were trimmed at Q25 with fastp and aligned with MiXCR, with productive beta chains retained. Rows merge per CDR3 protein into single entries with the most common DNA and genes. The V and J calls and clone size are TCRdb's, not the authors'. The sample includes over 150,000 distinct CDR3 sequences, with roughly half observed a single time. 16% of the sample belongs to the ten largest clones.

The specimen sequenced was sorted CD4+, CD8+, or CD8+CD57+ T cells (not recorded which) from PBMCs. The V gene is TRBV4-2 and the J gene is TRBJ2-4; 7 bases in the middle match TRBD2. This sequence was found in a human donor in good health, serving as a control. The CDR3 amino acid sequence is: CASSQDTGGKNIQYF. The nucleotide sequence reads TGTGCCAGCAGCCAAGATACGGGGGGCAAAAACATTCAGTACTTC.